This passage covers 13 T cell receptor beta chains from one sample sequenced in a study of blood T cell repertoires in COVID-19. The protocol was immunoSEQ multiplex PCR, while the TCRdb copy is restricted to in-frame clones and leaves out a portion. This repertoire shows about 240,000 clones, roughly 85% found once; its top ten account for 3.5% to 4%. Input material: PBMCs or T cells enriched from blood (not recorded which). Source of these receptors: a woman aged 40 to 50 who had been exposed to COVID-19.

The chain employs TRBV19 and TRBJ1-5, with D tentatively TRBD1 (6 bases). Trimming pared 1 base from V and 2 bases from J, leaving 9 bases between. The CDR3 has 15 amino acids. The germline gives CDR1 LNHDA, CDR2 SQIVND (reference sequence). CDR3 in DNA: TGTGCCAGTAGTATAGGTCGACAGGGCAATCAGCCCCAGCATTTT. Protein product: CASSIGRQGNQPQHF.

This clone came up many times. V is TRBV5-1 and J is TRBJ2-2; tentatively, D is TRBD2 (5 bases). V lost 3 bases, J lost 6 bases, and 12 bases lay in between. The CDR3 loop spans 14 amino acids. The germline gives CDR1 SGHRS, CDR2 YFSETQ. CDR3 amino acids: CASSSRAVPGELFF. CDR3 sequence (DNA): TGCGCCAGCAGCTCGAGGGCGGTTCCCGGGGAGCTGTTTTTT.

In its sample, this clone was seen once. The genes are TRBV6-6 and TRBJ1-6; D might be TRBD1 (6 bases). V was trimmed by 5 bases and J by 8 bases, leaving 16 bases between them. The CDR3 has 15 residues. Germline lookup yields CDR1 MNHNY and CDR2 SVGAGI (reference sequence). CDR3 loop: CASSTGGRAHSPLHF. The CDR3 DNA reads TGTGCCAGCAGTACGGGGGGCAGGGCTCATTCACCCCTCCACTTT.

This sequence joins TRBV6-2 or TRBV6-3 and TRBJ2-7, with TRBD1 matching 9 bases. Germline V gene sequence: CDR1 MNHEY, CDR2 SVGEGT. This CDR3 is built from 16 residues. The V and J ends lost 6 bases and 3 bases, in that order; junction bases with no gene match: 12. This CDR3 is CASSPTGTGWDYEQYF. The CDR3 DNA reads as TGTGCCAGCAGCCCCACCGGGACAGGGTGGGACTACGAGCAGTACTTC.

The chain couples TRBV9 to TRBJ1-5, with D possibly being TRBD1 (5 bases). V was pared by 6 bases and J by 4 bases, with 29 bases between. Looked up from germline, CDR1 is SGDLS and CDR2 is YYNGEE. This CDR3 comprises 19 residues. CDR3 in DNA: TGTGCCAGCACCTCCCTCAAGCGGGGCGGTCGGACGGCAAATCAGCCCCAGCATTTT. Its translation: CASTSLKRGGRTANQPQHF.

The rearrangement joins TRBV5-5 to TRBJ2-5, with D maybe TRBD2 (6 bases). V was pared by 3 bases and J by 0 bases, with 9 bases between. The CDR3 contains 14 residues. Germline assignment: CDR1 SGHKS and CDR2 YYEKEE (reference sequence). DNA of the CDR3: TGTGCCAGCAGCTCAGGGACTCACCAAGAGACCCAGTACTTC. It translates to CASSSGTHQETQYF.

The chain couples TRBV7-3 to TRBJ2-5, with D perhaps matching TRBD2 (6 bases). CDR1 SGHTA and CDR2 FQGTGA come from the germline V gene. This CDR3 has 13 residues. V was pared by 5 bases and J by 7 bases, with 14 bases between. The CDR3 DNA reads TGTGCCAGCAGCATGGGGGACGGGGGGACCCAGTACTTC. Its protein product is CASSMGDGGTQYF.

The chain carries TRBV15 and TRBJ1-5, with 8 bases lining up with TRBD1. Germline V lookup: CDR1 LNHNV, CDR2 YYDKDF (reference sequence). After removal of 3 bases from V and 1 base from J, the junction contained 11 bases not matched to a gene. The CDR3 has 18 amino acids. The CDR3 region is CATSSGDRSSLSNQPQHF. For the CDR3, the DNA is TGTGCCACCAGCAGTGGGGACAGGAGCTCGTTGAGCAATCAGCCCCAGCATTTT.

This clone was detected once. In DNA form, the CDR3 reads TGCGCCAGCAGCTTGGCCCAGGGGGACGGGGAGACCCAGTACTTC. Its protein is CASSLAQGDGETQYF. V usage is TRBV5-1 and J usage is TRBJ2-5, with 7 bases matching TRBD1. Germline assignment: CDR1 SGHRS and CDR2 YFSETQ. The CDR3 is 15 residues long. J gave up 5 bases and V 0 bases, and 7 bases lay outside the gene matches. Full variable domain (missing parts from reference TRBV5-1 and TRBJ2-5): KAGVTQTPRYLIKTRGQQVTLSCSPISGHRSVSWYQQTPGQGLQFLFEYFSETQRNKGNFPGRFSGRQFSNSRSEMNVSTLELGDSALYLCASSLAQGDGETQYFGPGTRLLVL.

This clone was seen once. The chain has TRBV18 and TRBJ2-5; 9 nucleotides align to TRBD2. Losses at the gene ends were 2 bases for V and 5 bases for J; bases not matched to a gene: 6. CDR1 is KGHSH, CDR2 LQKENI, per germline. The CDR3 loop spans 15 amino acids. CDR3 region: CASSPSAGGSETQYF. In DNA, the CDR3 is TGTGCCAGCTCACCATCAGCGGGGGGTTCCGAGACCCAGTACTTC.

The DNA for the CDR3 is TGCGCCAGCAGCTCCACCGGGACAGGGGACGAGCAGTACTTC. Protein product: CASSSTGTGDEQYF. This sequence joins TRBV5-1 and TRBJ2-7; 10 bases map to TRBD1. J gave up 5 bases and V 3 bases, and 5 bases lay outside the gene matches. The CDR3 sequence is 14 residues long. The germline gives CDR1 SGHRS, CDR2 YFSETQ.

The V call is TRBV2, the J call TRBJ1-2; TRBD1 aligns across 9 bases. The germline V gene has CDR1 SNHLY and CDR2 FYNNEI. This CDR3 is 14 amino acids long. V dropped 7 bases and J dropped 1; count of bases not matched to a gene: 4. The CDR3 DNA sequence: TGTGCCAGCATACAGGGGGCCCGTAACTATGGCTACACCTTC. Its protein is CASIQGARNYGYTF.

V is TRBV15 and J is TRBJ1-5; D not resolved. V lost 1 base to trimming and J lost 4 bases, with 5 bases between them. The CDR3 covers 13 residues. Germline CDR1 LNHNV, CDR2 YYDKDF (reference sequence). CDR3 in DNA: TGTGCCACCAGCAGAGGGGCAAATCAGCCCCAGCATTTT. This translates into CATSRGANQPQHF.